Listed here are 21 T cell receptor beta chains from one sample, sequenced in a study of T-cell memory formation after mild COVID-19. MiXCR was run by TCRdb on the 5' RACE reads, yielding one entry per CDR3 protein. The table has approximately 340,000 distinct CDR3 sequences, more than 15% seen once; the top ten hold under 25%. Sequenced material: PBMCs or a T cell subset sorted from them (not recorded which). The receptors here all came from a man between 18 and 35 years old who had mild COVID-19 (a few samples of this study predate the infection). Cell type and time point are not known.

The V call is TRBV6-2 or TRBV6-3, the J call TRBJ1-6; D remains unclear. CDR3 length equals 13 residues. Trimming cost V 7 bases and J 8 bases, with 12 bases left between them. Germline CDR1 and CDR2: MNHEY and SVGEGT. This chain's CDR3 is CASKAQLDSPLHF. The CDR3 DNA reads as TGTGCCAGCAAGGCTCAACTGGATTCACCCCTCCACTTT.

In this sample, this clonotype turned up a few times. In DNA, the CDR3 is TGCGCCAGCAGCTTTAACGGGGCAGCTAATAATGAAAAACTGTTTTTT. Its translation is CASSFNGAANNEKLFF. The V and J genes are TRBV5-1 and TRBJ1-4; tentative D call: TRBD1 (5 bases). In germline, CDR1 is SGHRS, CDR2 YFSETQ. The length of the CDR3 is 16 residues. The V end was cut by 2 bases, the J end by 4 bases, with 15 bases between.

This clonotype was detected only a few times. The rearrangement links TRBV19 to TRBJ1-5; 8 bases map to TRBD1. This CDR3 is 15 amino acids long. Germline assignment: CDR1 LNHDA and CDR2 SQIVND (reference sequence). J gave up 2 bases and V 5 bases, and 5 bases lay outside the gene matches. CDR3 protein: CASSPTGEGNQPQHF. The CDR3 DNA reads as TGTGCCAGTAGTCCGACAGGGGAAGGCAATCAGCCCCAGCATTTT.

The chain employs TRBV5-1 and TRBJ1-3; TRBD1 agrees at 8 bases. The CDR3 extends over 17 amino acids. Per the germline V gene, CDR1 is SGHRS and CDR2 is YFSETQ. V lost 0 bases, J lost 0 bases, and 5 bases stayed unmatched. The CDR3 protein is CASSLAPGGSSGNTIYF. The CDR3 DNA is TGCGCCAGCAGCTTGGCTCCAGGGGGCTCCTCTGGAAACACCATATATTTT.

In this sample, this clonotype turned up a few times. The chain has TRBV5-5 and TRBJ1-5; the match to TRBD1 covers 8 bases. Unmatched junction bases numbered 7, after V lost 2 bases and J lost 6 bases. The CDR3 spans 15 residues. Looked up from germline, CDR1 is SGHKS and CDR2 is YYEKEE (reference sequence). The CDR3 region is CASSLTTGAPQPQHF. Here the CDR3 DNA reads TGTGCCAGCAGCTTAACGACAGGGGCCCCTCAGCCCCAGCATTTT.

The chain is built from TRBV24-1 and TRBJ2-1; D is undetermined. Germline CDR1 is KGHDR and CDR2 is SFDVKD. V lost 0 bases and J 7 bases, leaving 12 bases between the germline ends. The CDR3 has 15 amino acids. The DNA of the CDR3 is TGTGCCACCAGTGATTTGGGACCTGGAGCAAATGAGCAGTTCTTC. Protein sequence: CATSDLGPGANEQFF.

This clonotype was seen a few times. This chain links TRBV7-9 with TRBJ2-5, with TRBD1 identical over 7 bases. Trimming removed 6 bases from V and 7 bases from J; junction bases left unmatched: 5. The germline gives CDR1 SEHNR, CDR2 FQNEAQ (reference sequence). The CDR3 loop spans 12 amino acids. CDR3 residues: CASRGGVGTQYF. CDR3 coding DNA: TGTGCCAGCAGAGGGGGCGTCGGGACCCAGTACTTC.

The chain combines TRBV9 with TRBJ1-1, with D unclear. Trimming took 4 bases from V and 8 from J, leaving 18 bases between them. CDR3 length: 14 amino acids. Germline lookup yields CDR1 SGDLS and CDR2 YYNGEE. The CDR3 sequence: CASSPRPRALEAFF. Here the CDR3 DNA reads TGTGCCAGCAGCCCCCGACCGAGAGCCTTGGAAGCTTTCTTT.

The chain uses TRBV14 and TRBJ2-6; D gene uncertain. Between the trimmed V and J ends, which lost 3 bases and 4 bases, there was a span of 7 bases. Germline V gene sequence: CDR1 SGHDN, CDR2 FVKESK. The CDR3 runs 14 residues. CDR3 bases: TGTGCCAGCAGCCAGTCGCTCGGGGCCAACGTCCTGACTTTC. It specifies CASSQSLGANVLTF.

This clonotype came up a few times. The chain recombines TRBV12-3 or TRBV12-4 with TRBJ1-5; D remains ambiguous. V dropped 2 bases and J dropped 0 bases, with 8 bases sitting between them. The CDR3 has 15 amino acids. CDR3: CASSLFGVSNQPQHF. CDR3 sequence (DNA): TGTGCCAGCAGTTTATTTGGTGTTAGCAATCAGCCCCAGCATTTT.

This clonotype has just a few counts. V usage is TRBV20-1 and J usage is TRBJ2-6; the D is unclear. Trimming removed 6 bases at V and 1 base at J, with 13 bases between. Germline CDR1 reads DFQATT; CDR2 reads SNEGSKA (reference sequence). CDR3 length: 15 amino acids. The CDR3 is CSARSAGSGANVLTF. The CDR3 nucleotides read TGCAGTGCCCGGAGTGCAGGATCTGGGGCCAACGTCCTGACTTTC.

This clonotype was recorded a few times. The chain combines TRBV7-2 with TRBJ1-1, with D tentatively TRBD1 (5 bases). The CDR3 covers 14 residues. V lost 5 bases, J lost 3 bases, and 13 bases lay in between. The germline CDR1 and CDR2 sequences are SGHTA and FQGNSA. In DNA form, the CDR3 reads TGTGCCAGCAGCATCGGATGGGGGGACACTGAAGCTTTCTTT. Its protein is CASSIGWGDTEAFF.

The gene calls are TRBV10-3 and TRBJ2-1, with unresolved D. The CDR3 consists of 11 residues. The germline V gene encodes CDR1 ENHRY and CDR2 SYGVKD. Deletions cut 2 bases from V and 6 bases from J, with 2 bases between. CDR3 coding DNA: TGTGCCATCAGTGAGACCAATGAGCAGTTCTTC. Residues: CAISETNEQFF.

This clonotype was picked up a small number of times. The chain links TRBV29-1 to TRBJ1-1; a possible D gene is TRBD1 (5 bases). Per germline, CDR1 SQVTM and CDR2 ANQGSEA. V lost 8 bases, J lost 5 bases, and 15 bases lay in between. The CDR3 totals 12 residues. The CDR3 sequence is CSSYGGGTEAFF. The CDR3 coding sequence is TGCAGCTCGTACGGGGGAGGAACTGAAGCTTTCTTT.

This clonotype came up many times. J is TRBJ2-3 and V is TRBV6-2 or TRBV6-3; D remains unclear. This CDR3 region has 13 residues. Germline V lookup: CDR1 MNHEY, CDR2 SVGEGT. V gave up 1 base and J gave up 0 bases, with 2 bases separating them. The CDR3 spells CASSYWSTDTQYF. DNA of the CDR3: TGTGCCAGCAGTTACTGGAGCACAGATACGCAGTATTTT.

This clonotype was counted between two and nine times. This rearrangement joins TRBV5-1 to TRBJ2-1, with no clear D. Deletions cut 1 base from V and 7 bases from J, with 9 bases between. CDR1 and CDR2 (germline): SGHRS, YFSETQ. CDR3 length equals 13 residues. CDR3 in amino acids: CASSLPHLNEQFF. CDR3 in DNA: TGCGCCAGCAGCTTGCCACACTTAAATGAGCAGTTCTTC.

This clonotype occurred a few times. The CDR3 DNA reads as TGTGCCAGCAGCGGGAACAGGATTACAGATACGCAGTATTTT. This gives the protein CASSGNRITDTQYF. The chain links TRBV7-6 to TRBJ2-3; possible D gene TRBD1, 5 bases. This CDR3 has 14 residues. Germline CDR1 reads SGHVS; CDR2 reads FNYEAQ. V was clipped by 5 bases and J by 3 bases, with 12 bases between them.

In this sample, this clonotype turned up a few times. This chain's CDR3 is CASTGEETQYF. The CDR3 DNA follows: TGTGCCAGCACTGGCGAAGAGACCCAGTACTTC. The J gene is TRBJ2-5, the V gene TRBV2; D call uncertain. Trimming left V 7 bases short and J 3 bases short, with 6 bases between. This CDR3 contains 11 residues. Germline V gives CDR1 SNHLY, CDR2 FYNNEI.

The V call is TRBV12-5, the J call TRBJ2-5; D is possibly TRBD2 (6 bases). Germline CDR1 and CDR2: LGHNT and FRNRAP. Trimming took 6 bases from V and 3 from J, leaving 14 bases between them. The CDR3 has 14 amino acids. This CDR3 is CASGVGGNEETQYF. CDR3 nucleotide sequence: TGTGCTAGTGGAGTTGGGGGGAATGAAGAGACCCAGTACTTC.

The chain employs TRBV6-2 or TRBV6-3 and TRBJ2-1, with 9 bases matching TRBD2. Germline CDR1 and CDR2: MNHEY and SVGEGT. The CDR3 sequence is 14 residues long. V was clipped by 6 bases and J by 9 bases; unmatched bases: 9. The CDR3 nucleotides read TGTGCCAGCAGCTTAGCGGGGGCCAGCGGTGAGCAGTTCTTC. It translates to CASSLAGASGEQFF.

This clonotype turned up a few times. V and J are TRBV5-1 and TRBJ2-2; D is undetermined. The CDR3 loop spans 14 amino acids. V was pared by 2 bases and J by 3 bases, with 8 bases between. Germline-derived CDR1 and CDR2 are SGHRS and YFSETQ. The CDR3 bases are TGCGCCAGCAGCTTCTCCTCGGACACCGGGGAGCTGTTTTTT. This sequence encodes CASSFSSDTGELFF. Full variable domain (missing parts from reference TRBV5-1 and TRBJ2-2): KAGVTQTPRYLIKTRGQQVTLSCSPISGHRSVSWYQQTPGQGLQFLFEYFSETQRNKGNFPGRFSGRQFSNSRSEMNVSTLELGDSALYLCASSFSSDTGELFFGEGSRLTVL.